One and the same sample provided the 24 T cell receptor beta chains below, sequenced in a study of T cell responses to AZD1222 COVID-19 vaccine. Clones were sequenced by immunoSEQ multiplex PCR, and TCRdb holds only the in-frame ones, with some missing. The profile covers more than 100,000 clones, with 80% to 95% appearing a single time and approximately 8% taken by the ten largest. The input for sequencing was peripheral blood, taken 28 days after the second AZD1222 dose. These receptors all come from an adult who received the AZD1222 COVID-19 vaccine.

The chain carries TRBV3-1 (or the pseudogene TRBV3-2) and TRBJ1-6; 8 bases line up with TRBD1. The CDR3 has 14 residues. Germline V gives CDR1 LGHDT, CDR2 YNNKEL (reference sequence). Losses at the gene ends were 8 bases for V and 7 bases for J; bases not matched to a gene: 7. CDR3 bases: TGTGCCAGCTGCTCCGGGACAGGCAATTCACCCCTCCACTTT. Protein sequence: CASCSGTGNSPLHF.

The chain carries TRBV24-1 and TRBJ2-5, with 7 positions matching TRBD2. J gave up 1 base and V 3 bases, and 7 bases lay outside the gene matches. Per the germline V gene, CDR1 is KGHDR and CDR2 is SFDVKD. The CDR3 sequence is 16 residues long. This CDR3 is CATSDGGSGPQETQYF. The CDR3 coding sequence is TGTGCCACCAGTGATGGGGGTAGCGGGCCCCAAGAGACCCAGTACTTC.

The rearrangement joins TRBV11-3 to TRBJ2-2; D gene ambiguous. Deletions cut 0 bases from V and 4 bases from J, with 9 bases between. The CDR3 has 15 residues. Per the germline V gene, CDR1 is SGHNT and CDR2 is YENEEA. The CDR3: CASSLDPSSTGELFF. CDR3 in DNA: TGTGCCAGCAGCTTAGATCCTTCTAGCACCGGGGAGCTGTTTTTT.

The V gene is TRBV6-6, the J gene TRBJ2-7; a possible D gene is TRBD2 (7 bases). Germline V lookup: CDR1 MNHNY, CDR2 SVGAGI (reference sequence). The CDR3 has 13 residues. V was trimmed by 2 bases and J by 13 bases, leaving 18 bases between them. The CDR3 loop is CASSYLPWGGLYF. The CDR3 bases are TGTGCCAGCAGTTACCTCCCCTGGGGGGGCTTATACTTC.

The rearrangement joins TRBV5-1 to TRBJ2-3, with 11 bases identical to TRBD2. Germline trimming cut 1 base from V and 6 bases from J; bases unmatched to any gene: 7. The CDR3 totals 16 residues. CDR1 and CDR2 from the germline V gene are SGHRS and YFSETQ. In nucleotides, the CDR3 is TGCGCCAGCAGCTTGAACCTAGCGGGGGGACGGGATACGCAGTATTTT. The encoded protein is CASSLNLAGGRDTQYF.

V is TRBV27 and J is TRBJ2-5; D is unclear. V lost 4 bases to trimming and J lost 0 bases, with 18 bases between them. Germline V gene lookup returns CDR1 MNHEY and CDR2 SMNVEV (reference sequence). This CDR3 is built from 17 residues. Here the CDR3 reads CASSSLPGDKNQETQYF. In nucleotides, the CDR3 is TGTGCCAGCAGTTCCCTCCCCGGCGACAAAAACCAAGAGACCCAGTACTTC.

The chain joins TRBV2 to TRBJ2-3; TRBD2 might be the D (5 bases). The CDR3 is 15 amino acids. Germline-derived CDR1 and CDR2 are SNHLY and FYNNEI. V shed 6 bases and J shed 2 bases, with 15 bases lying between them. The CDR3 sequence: CASRAGRASTDTQYF. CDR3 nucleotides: TGTGCCAGCAGGGCCGGGCGGGCTTCCACAGATACGCAGTATTTT.

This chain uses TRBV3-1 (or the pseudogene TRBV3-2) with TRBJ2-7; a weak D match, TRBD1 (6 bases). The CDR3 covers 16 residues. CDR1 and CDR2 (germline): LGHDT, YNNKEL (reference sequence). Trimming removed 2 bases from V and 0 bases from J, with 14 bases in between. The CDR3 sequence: CASSQRRGLDSYEQYF. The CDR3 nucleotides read TGTGCCAGCAGCCAAAGAAGGGGGTTAGACTCCTACGAGCAGTACTTC.

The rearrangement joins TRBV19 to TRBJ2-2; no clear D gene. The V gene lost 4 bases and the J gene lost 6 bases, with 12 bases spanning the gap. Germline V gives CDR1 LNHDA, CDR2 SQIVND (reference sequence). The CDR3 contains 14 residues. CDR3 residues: CASSNGRIPGELFF. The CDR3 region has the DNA TGTGCCAGTAGTAACGGCCGGATACCCGGGGAGCTGTTTTTT.

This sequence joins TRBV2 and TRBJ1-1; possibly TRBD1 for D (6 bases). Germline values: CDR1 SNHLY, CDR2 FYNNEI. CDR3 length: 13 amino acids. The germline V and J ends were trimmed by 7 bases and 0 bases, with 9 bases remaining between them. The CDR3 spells CASNHRVNTEAFF. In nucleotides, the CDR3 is TGTGCCAGCAATCACAGGGTGAACACTGAAGCTTTCTTT.

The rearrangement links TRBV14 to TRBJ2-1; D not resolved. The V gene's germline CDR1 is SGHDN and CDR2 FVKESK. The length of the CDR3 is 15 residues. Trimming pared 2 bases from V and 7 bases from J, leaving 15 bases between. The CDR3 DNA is TGTGCCAGCAGCCAACTGAACGAGCCGAGAAATGAGCAGTTCTTC. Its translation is CASSQLNEPRNEQFF.

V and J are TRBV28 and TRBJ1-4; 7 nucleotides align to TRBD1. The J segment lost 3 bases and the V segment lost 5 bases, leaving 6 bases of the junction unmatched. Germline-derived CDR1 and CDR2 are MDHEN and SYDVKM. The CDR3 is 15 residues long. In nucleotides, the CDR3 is TGTGCCAGCAGTACCCGGACAGGCTCTAATGAAAAACTGTTTTTT. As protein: CASSTRTGSNEKLFF.

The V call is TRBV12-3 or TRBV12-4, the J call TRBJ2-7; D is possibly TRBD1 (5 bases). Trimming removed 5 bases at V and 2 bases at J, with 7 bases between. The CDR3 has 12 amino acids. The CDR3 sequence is CASSQGPYEQYF. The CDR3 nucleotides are TGTGCCAGCAGTCAGGGTCCCTACGAGCAGTACTTC.

DNA of the CDR3: TGTGCCAGTAGTATACCGGGGGGAAAGTACGGCTACACCTTC. Translated, it gives CASSIPGGKYGYTF. V and J are TRBV19 and TRBJ1-2, with a possible D match to TRBD1 (5 bases). Germline CDR1 reads LNHDA; CDR2 reads SQIVND (reference sequence). The CDR3 extends over 14 amino acids. V shed 2 bases and J shed 8 bases, with 15 bases lying between them.

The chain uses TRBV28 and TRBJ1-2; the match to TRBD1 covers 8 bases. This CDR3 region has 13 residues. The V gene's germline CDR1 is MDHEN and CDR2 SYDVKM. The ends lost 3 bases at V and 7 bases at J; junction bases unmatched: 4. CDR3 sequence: CASSFPGGFGYTF. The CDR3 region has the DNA TGTGCCAGCAGTTTTCCAGGGGGCTTTGGCTACACCTTC.

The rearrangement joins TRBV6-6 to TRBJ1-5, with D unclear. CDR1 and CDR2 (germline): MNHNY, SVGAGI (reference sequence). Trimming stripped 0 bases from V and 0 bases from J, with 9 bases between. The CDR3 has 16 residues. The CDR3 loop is CASSYSPDYSNQPQHF. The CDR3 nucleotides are TGTGCCAGCAGTTACTCACCTGATTATAGCAATCAGCCCCAGCATTTT.

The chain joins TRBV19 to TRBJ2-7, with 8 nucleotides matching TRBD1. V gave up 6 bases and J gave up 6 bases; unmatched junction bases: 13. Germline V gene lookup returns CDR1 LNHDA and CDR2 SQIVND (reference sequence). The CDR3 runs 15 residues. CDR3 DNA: TGTGCCAGTAGCATCGGACAGGGAGGTTTAGGCGAGCAGTACTTC. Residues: CASSIGQGGLGEQYF. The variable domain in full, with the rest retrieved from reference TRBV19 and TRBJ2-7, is DGGITQSPKYLFRKEGQNVTLSCEQNLNHDAMYWYRQDPGQGLRLIYYSQIVNDFQKGDIAEGYSVSREKKESFPLTVTSAQKNPTAFYLCASSIGQGGLGEQYFGPGTRLTVT.

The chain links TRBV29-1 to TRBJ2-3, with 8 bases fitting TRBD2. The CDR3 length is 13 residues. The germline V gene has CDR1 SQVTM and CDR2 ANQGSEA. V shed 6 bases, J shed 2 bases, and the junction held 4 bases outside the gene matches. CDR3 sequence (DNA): TGCAGCGTCCGGACTAGCAACACAGATACGCAGTATTTT. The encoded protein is CSVRTSNTDTQYF.

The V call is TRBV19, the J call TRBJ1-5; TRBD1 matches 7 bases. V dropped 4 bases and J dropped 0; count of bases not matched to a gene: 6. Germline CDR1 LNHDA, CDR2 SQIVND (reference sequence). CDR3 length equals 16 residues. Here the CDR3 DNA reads TGTGCCAGTAGTACCCAGACAGGGAATAGCAATCAGCCCCAGCATTTT. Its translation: CASSTQTGNSNQPQHF.

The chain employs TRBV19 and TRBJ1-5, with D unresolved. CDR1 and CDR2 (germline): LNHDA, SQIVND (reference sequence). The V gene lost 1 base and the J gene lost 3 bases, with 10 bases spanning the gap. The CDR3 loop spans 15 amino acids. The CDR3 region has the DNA TGTGCCAGTAGTATAGTGGACGTACTCAATCAGCCCCAGCATTTT. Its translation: CASSIVDVLNQPQHF.

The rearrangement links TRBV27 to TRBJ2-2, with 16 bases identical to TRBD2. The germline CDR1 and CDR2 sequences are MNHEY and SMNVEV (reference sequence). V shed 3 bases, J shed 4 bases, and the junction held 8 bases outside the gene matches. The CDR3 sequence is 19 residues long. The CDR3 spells CASSFSGLAGGLGTGELFF. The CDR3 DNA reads TGTGCCAGCAGTTTCTCGGGACTAGCGGGGGGGCTGGGCACCGGGGAGCTGTTTTTT.

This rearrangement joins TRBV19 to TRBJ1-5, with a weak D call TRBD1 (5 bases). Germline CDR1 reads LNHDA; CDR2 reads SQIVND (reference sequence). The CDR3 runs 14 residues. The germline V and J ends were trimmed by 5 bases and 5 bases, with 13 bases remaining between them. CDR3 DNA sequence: TGTGCCAGTAGTGAGAACAGGAGCTATCAGCCCCAGCATTTT. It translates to CASSENRSYQPQHF.

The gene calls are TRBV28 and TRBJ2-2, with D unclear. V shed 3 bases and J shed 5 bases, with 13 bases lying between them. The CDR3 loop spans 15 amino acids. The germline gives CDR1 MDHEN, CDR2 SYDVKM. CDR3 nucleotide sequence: TGTGCCAGCAGTTTGGCTTATCGAGAAACCGGGGAGCTGTTTTTT. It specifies CASSLAYRETGELFF.

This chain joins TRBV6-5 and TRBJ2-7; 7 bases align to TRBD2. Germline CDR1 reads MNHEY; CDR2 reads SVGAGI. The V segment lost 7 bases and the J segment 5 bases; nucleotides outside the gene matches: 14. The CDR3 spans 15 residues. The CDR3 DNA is TGTGCCAGCACCCCGCAGGGACTATCAGGGAACGAGCAGTACTTC. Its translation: CASTPQGLSGNEQYF.